Presented here are 17 T cell receptor beta chains from one specimen sequenced in a study of control samples from healthy donors and cancer patients. Sequencing used immunoSEQ multiplex PCR; TCRdb keeps in-frame clones, though not all of them. The table includes 150,000 to 200,000 clones, 91% detected once. Material: blood. These receptors originate from a young woman in good health.

V is TRBV6-6 and J is TRBJ2-1; D may be TRBD2 (7 bases). The CDR3 spans 14 residues. Trimming took off 5 bases at V and 7 bases at J, with 15 bases between the two ends. The germline V gene encodes CDR1 MNHNY and CDR2 SVGAGI (reference sequence). The CDR3 protein is CASSRTVGGNEQFF. CDR3 nucleotides: TGTGCCAGCAGTAGGACAGTGGGAGGGAATGAGCAGTTCTTC.

The V gene is TRBV3-1 (or the pseudogene TRBV3-2), the J gene TRBJ1-1; TRBD1 agrees at 10 bases. Germline V CDR1 and CDR2: LGHDT, YNNKEL (reference sequence). The CDR3 sequence is 15 residues long. The ends lost 5 bases at V and 0 bases at J; junction bases unmatched: 3. CDR3 in amino acids: CASSRQGALNTEAFF. CDR3 bases: TGTGCCAGCAGCAGACAGGGGGCACTGAACACTGAAGCTTTCTTT.

The chain recombines TRBV14 with TRBJ2-1; D gene unclear. Germline V CDR1 and CDR2: SGHDN, FVKESK. The CDR3 runs 13 residues. The V gene lost 1 base and the J gene lost 0 bases, with 1 base spanning the gap. This CDR3 reads CASSQGSYNEQFF. The DNA of the CDR3 is TGTGCCAGCAGCCAAGGCTCCTACAATGAGCAGTTCTTC.

This chain connects TRBV2 to TRBJ2-7; no definite D call. The ends were cut back, 4 bases at V and 6 bases at J, with 10 bases in the middle. Germline CDR1 reads SNHLY; CDR2 reads FYNNEI. The CDR3 totals 12 residues. The CDR3 spells CASSARIGEQYF. DNA of the CDR3: TGTGCCAGCAGTGCTAGAATCGGCGAGCAGTACTTC.

The chain has TRBV13 and TRBJ1-3, with D hard to call. V lost 5 bases to trimming and J lost 2 bases, with 10 bases between them. The length of the CDR3 is 14 residues. Germline CDR1 and CDR2: PRHDT and FYEKMQ (reference sequence). The CDR3 loop reads CASSPQRAGNTIYF. CDR3 bases: TGTGCCAGCAGCCCCCAGAGGGCTGGAAACACCATATATTTT.

This chain links TRBV28 with TRBJ1-5; 7 bases line up with TRBD1. This CDR3 has 16 amino acids. Trimming at V came to 1 base and at J to 1 base, leaving 4 bases not matched to a gene. The germline CDR1 and CDR2 sequences are MDHEN and SYDVKM. CDR3 residues: CASSLSGRGSNQPQHF. The CDR3 DNA reads as TGTGCCAGCAGTTTATCTGGCAGGGGGAGCAATCAGCCCCAGCATTTT.

V and J are TRBV7-9 and TRBJ1-4; D is possibly TRBD1 (6 bases). This CDR3 comprises 15 residues. In germline, CDR1 is SEHNR, CDR2 FQNEAQ (reference sequence). Trimming left V 1 base short and J 0 bases short, with 6 bases between. CDR3 in amino acids: CASSLGQATNEKLFF. The CDR3 nucleotides are TGTGCCAGCAGCTTAGGACAGGCAACTAATGAAAAACTGTTTTTT.

The rearrangement joins TRBV5-1 to TRBJ2-1, with a weak D call TRBD2 (6 bases). Trimming cost V 3 bases and J 7 bases, with 17 bases left between them. The CDR3 is 15 amino acids. The V gene's germline CDR1 is SGHRS and CDR2 YFSETQ. CDR3 amino acids: CASSSRGGDGNEQFF. The DNA for the CDR3 is TGCGCCAGCAGCTCCCGCGGAGGGGATGGGAATGAGCAGTTCTTC.

The chain carries TRBV30 and TRBJ2-4; TRBD2 matches 7 bases. CDR3 length: 13 amino acids. From germline, CDR1 is GTSNPN and CDR2 SVGIG (reference sequence). J lost 7 bases, V lost 0 bases, and 3 bases had no gene match. CDR3 sequence: CAWSVGGSNIQYF. The CDR3 DNA sequence: TGTGCCTGGAGTGTGGGGGGGAGCAACATTCAGTACTTC.

This chain joins TRBV6-2 or TRBV6-3 and TRBJ2-5; 7 bases agree with TRBD2. The J segment lost 10 bases and the V segment lost 5 bases, leaving 7 bases of the junction unmatched. The CDR3 consists of 12 residues. Germline V gene data show CDR1 as MNHEY and CDR2 as SVGEGT. CDR3 region: CASSRLAGGQYF. As DNA, the CDR3 is TGTGCCAGCAGTCGACTAGCTGGCGGCCAGTACTTC.

This clone was counted a single time. V gene TRBV10-1 combines with J gene TRBJ2-3; D might be TRBD2 (7 bases). V was trimmed by 4 bases and J by 4 bases, leaving 12 bases between them. Germline V gives CDR1 WNHNN, CDR2 SYGVQD (reference sequence). CDR3 length: 14 residues. This CDR3 reads CASSAGGEADTQYF. In DNA form, the CDR3 reads TGCGCCAGCAGTGCGGGGGGCGAGGCAGATACGCAGTATTTT.

This clone was found once. The identical CDR3 is also encoded by other nucleotide sequences in the sample. The chain recombines TRBV7-9 with TRBJ1-3; 8 positions match TRBD1. This CDR3 region has 15 residues. Trimming cost V 5 bases and J 0 bases; bases outside gene matches: 3. The germline V gene has CDR1 SEHNR and CDR2 FQNEAQ (reference sequence). CDR3 amino acids: CASSRTGSSGNTIYF. The CDR3 nucleotides are TGTGCCAGCAGCCGGACAGGGAGCTCTGGAAACACCATATATTTT.

The rearrangement joins TRBV21-1 to TRBJ1-6. TRBV21-1 is a pseudogene locus. The CDR3 covers 15 residues. The chain's CDR3 is CANRDGSSYNSPLHF. The DNA of the CDR3 is TGTGCCAACCGGGACGGGAGCTCCTATAATTCACCCCTCCACTTT.

This clone was observed once. The V and J genes are TRBV18 and TRBJ2-2, with a possible D match to TRBD2 (5 bases). V was pared by 6 bases and J by 7 bases, with 6 bases between. Germline V gene sequence: CDR1 KGHSH, CDR2 LQKENI. The length of the CDR3 is 11 residues. CDR3 region: CASSRGGELFF. CDR3 bases: TGTGCCAGCTCTCGGGGCGGGGAGCTGTTTTTT. Together with reference TRBV18 and TRBJ2-2, the CDR3 gives the full variable domain: NAGVMQNPRHLVRRRGQEARLRCSPMKGHSHVYWYRQLPEEGLKFMVYLQKENIIDESGMPKERFSAEFPKEGPSILRIQQVVRGDSAAYFCASSRGGELFFGEGSRLTVL.

V usage is TRBV9 and J usage is TRBJ1-1; no reliable D call. CDR3 length: 14 residues. Per the germline V gene, CDR1 is SGDLS and CDR2 is YYNGEE. Trimming cost V 0 bases and J 2 bases, with 8 bases left between them. Written as DNA, the CDR3 is TGTGCCAGCAGCGTAGGGCAGAGTAACACTGAAGCTTTCTTT. This gives the protein CASSVGQSNTEAFF.

V and J are TRBV28 and TRBJ2-3, with 7 bases lining up with TRBD1. Germline V gene lookup returns CDR1 MDHEN and CDR2 SYDVKM. The CDR3 is 17 residues long. V lost 8 bases to trimming and J lost 0 bases; unmatched junction nucleotides: 14. The DNA of the CDR3 is TGTGCCAGCGGGTCCGGGACAGCGTCCACTAGCACAGATACGCAGTATTTT. It encodes CASGSGTASTSTDTQYF.

This chain joins TRBV3-1 (or the pseudogene TRBV3-2) and TRBJ1-2; D remains unclear. V lost 2 bases and J lost 0, with 13 bases in between. The CDR3 is 16 residues long. Looked up from germline, CDR1 is LGHDT and CDR2 is YNNKEL (reference sequence). CDR3 in amino acids: CASSQSAGGANYGYTF. In DNA form, the CDR3 reads TGTGCCAGCAGCCAATCGGCAGGTGGGGCTAACTATGGCTACACCTTC.